This T cell receptor beta chain was captured in a study of radiotherapy plus CTLA-4 blockade in lung cancer. Overall study: Objective responses were recorded in around 18% of patients, with disease control recorded in 25% to 35%. Broader study findings: Among reported predictors of response, early blood T cell clone dynamics with interferon-beta performed best. Blood saw expansion of tumor-derived TCR clones after radiotherapy plus ipilimumab.

This CDR3 contains 15 residues. Germline V gene sequence: CDR1 SGHRS, CDR2 YFSETQ. V was cut by 0 bases and J by 2 bases, with 11 bases left in between. Data came from immunoSEQ multiplex PCR; TCRdb stores just in-frame clones and leaves some out. The data contain 35,000 to 45,000 clones, about 70% of them seen just once; the ten biggest clones take up around 23%. Regarding this clone: As yet, its antigen is unknown.

The genes are TRBV5-1 and TRBJ1-2, with a possible D match to TRBD1 (6 bases). This material consisted of peripheral blood, taken from a patient treated with radiotherapy plus ipilimumab. This sequence originates from a human donor with non-small cell lung cancer who had a partial response to radiotherapy plus ipilimumab. CDR3 sequence: CASSLDQGINYGYTF. The CDR3 DNA follows: TGCGCCAGCAGCTTGGATCAGGGGATCAACTATGGCTACACCTTC. The entire variable domain, with the rest obtained from reference TRBV5-1 and TRBJ1-2, is as follows: KAGVTQTPRYLIKTRGQQVTLSCSPISGHRSVSWYQQTPGQGLQFLFEYFSETQRNKGNFPGRFSGRQFSNSRSEMNVSTLELGDSALYLCASSLDQGINYGYTFGSGTRLTVV.